The rows below give T cell receptor beta chains drawn from one sample of a study of tumor and adjacent non-tumor tissue in lung cancer. From the multiplex PCR reads, TCRdb called clonotypes with MiXCR, one entry per CDR3 protein. The table records 100,000 or so distinct CDR3 sequences, 80% of them present only once. The source material was distant non-tumor lung tissue. The source is a man in his fifties or sixties with small cell lung cancer. Both conserved end residues are part of each CDR3. The D gene is left open where the match is weak. The listing skips clone size in some rows; elsewhere it reads once, few, many or a size class.

d_call j_call clone_size v_call cdr3_nt cdr3_aa
TRBD2 TRBJ2-5 few TRBV19 TGTGCCAGTAGTGGCGGGGGGCAAGAGACCCAGTACTTC CASSGGGQETQYF
NA TRBJ1-3 NA TRBV11-2 TGTGACTGCAGCTTATTGGGAAACACCATATATTTT CDCSLLGNTIYF
NA TRBJ2-1 once TRBV6-5 TGTGCTAGCAGTTACTCTGGGGTAGTGGGTAATGAGCAGCTCTTC CASSYSGVVGNEQLF
NA TRBJ2-2 NA TRBV28 TGTGCCAGCAGGCGCCTCGGGGAGCTGTTTTTT CASRRLGELFF
NA TRBJ2-7 NA TRBV4-1 TGTGCCATCAATTTCGACAGACTCTACGAGCAGTACTTC CAINFDRLYEQYF
TRBD1 TRBJ1-5 NA TRBV5-6 TGTGCCAGCAGCTCCACAGGGGGCGGTAATCAACCCCAGCATTTT CASSSTGGGNQPQHF
TRBD2 TRBJ2-3 NA TRBV29-1 TGCAGCGTTGAGGGACTAGCGGGAGGTATCATAGATGCGCAGTATTTT CSVEGLAGGIIDAQYF
NA TRBJ2-1 once TRBV11-2 TGTACCAGCAGCTTACAAGAGAAAGAGCAGTTCTTC CTSSLQEKEQFF
NA TRBJ2-2 NA TRBV6-6 TGTGCCAACAATAGCTCGAACACCGGGGAGCTGTTTTTT CANNSSNTGELFF
NA TRBJ2-6 NA TRBV6-1 TGTGCCAGTAGTGCTTGGAGGGGGGTCGGGGCCAACGTCCTGACTTTC CASSAWRGVGANVLTF
NA TRBJ2-5 NA TRBV12-3/TRBV12-4 TGTGCCAGTAGTCCCTATAGTGAGGGACAAGAGACCCAGTACTTC CASSPYSEGQETQYF
TRBD1 TRBJ2-7 NA TRBV5-1 TGCGCCAGTAGCTCCTGGGGACAGGGGGCAGTCGGGTCATACGATCAGTACTTC CASSSWGQGAVGSYDQYF
TRBD2 TRBJ2-1 once TRBV12-3/TRBV12-4 TGTGCCAGCAGCTCAGGACTAGCGAGGGGAGACAATGAGGAATTCTTC CASSSGLARGDNEEFF
NA TRBJ2-1 NA TRBV6-5 TGTGCCAGCAGAACGGCGGCAGAGCAGTTCTTC CASRTAAEQFF
NA TRBJ1-2 NA TRBV11-3 TGTGCCAGCAGCTTACTTATGGGCTATGGCTACACCTTC CASSLLMGYGYTF
NA TRBJ1-2 NA TRBV6-5 TGTGCCAGCAGTTATTCGAGTGGGGAAGAAGGCTACACCTTC CASSYSSGEEGYTF
NA TRBJ1-1 NA TRBV29-1 TGCGGCGTTGGAGCTGAGGGGGGGACTGAAACTTTCTTT CGVGAEGGTETFF
NA TRBJ2-3 once TRBV6-5 TGTGCCAGCAGCGCGCAAGGGAGGGACATAGGTACGCAGTATTTT CASSAQGRDIGTQYF
NA TRBJ2-1 NA TRBV12-3/TRBV12-4 TGTACCAGCAGTCATCTAGCGGGAAGAGACAGGGGCGACAATGAGCAGTTCTTC CTSSHLAGRDRGDNEQFF
TRBD1 TRBJ2-2 NA TRBV11-3 TGTATCAGCAACCGGGACAGGGGAGCGTCCGGGGAGTTGTTTTTT CISNRDRGASGELFF
TRBD2 TRBJ2-1 NA TRBV11-2 TGTGCCAGCAGCTTAGGAATAGCGGGAGGCTACTACTACAATGGACAGTTCTTC CASSLGIAGGYYYNGQFF
TRBD1 TRBJ2-2 NA TRBV30 TGTGCCTGGAATGTGGGCACCAACACAGGGGAGTTGTTTTTT CAWNVGTNTGELFF
TRBD1 TRBJ1-1 NA TRBV7-8 TGTGCCTGTAGCCGTAGGGACAGGCCAAACACTGAAGCTTTCTTT CACSRRDRPNTEAFF
TRBD1 TRBJ2-5 NA TRBV6-1 TGTGCCACCGGTGAAGTCCCCACAGGGGGCGCGTTGAAGACCCAGTACTTC CATGEVPTGGALKTQYF
NA TRBJ1-3 NA TRBV29-1 TGCAGCGTTGGGAAGGGTACTCGAAGCACCATATATTTT CSVGKGTRSTIYF
NA TRBJ1-2 NA TRBV4-2 TGTGCCAGCAGGCAAGAGGTAAGCTATGGCTACACCTTC CASRQEVSYGYTF
TRBD2 TRBJ2-3 NA TRBV6-2/TRBV6-3 TGTGCCAGCAGTTACTCTATCTGCGGGAGGGCCGAAGATACGCAGTATTTT CASSYSICGRAEDTQYF
NA TRBJ2-2 NA TRBV7-9 TGTGCCAGCAGCCCCGGTTGGGATGCCCGGGAGCTGTTTTTT CASSPGWDARELFF
NA TRBJ1-1 NA TRBV30 TGTGCCTGGAGTATGCGGGAGGGCACTGAAGCTTTCTTT CAWSMREGTEAFF
NA TRBJ1-3 NA TRBV4-2 TGTGCCAGCAGCCAAGAATCCGGCGGAAAGACCATAAATTTT CASSQESGGKTINF
NA TRBJ2-2 NA TRBV5-4 TGTGCCAGCAGCTGGGGGACATGTAACACCGGGGAGCTGTTTTTT CASSWGTCNTGELFF
NA TRBJ2-3 NA TRBV4-1 TGCGCCAGCAGCCAAGAAAAGACCGTCCGGGACACTGATACGCAGTATTTT CASSQEKTVRDTDTQYF
NA TRBJ1-1 NA TRBV11-2 TGCGCCAGCAGCTTAGTTCTCGAGTCCTTTGAAGCTTTCTTT CASSLVLESFEAFF
NA TRBJ2-7 NA TRBV5-1 TGCGCCAGCAGACCAGAGGGGAGCCCCTACGAGCAGTACTTC CASRPEGSPYEQYF
TRBD1 TRBJ1-1 NA TRBV6-5 TGTGCCAGCAAACCGGACAGGCCATACACTGAAGCTTTCTTT CASKPDRPYTEAFF
TRBD2 TRBJ2-2 NA TRBV10-3 TGTGTCATCAGCGGGGACCCGAGGAGGGAGCTGCTTTTT CVISGDPRRELLF
NA TRBJ1-2 NA TRBV12-3/TRBV12-4 TGTGCCAGCTGTTTAAGGTACATTAACTATGGCTACACCTTC CASCLRYINYGYTF
NA TRBJ2-3 NA TRBV6-1 TGTACCTGCAACTCCCTAGGGGCGGGACTCTTGTGCTCGGAGCAGCAGTATTTT CTCNSLGAGLLCSEQQYF
NA TRBJ2-1 NA TRBV29-1 TGCAGCATCTCTGGAGGGGAAGCGGTATGTGAGCAGTTCTTC CSISGGEAVCEQFF
TRBD1 TRBJ2-7 NA TRBV12-3/TRBV12-4 TGTGTCAGCACGCCCCGGGACAGCGCAGCTCAAGATCAGTACTTC CVSTPRDSAAQDQYF
NA TRBJ2-7 few TRBV4-1 TGCGCCAGTAGTTTCAACAGACTCTACGAGCAATACTTC CASSFNRLYEQYF
NA TRBJ2-1 NA TRBV11-2 TGTGCCAGCAGCTTAGTGACAACCCAGAGGTCCTACAATGAACAGTTTTTC CASSLVTTQRSYNEQFF
NA TRBJ2-3 medium-sized TRBV29-1 TGCAGCGTTGAAGACCGGCAGCGCACAGATACGCAGTATTTT CSVEDRQRTDTQYF